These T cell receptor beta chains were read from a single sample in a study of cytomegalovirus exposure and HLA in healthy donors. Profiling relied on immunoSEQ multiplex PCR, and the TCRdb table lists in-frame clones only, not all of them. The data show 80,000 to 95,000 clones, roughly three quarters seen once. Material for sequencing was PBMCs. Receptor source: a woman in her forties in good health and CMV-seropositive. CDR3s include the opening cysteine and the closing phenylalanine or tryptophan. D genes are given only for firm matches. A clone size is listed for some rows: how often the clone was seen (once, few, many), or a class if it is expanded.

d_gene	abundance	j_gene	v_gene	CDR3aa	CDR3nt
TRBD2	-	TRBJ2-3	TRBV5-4	CASHSGSRTDTQYF	TGTGCCAGCCATAGCGGGAGTCGCACAGATACGCAGTATTTT
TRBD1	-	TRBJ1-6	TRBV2	CASSESTGRNSPLHF	TGTGCCAGCAGTGAATCGACAGGGCGAAATTCACCCCTCCACTTT
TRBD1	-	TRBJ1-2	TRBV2	CASSDQGTGNYGYTF	TGTGCCAGCAGCGACCAAGGGACAGGGAACTATGGCTACACCTTC
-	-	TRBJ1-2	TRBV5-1	CASSLDSAAWGYTF	TGCGCCAGCAGCTTGGACTCCGCCGCGTGGGGCTACACCTTC
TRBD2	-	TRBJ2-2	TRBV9	CASSLLAANTGELFF	TGTGCCAGCAGCCTACTAGCGGCCAACACCGGGGAGCTGTTTTTT
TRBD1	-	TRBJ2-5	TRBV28	CASRQGQEETQYF	TGTGCCAGCAGACAAGGACAGGAAGAGACCCAGTACTTC
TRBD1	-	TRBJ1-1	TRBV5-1	CASSPEGAGGTEAFF	TGCGCCAGCAGCCCCGAGGGCGCAGGGGGGACTGAAGCTTTCTTT
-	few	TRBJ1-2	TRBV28	CASSMDGGNGYTF	TGTGCCAGCAGTATGGATGGAGGGAATGGCTACACCTTC
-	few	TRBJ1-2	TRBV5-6	CASSPGDYGYTF	TGTGCCAGCAGCCCCGGAGACTATGGCTACACCTTC
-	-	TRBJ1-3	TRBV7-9	CASSPEPFSMGNTIYF	TGTGCCAGCAGCCCAGAACCTTTTTCAATGGGAAACACCATATATTTT
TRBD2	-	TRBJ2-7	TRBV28	CASSPSGLAGGSYEQYF	TGTGCCAGCAGTCCCTCCGGACTAGCGGGAGGGTCCTACGAGCAGTACTTC
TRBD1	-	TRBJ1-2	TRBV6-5	CASSYSTGKDGYTF	TGTGCCAGCAGTTACTCGACAGGGAAGGATGGCTACACCTTC
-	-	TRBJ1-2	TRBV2	CASSDTGGYGYTF	TGTGCCAGCAGTGATACGGGGGGCTATGGCTACACCTTC
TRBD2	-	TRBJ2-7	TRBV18	CASSDGGRSDEQYF	TGTGCCAGCTCAGATGGCGGGAGGTCGGACGAGCAGTACTTC
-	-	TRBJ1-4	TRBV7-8	CASSLVQSNEKLFF	TGTGCCAGCAGCTTAGTACAGTCTAATGAAAAACTGTTTTTT
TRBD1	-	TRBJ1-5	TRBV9	CASSDRTGVSGNQPQHF	TGTGCCAGCAGCGATCGGACAGGGGTGAGCGGCAATCAGCCCCAGCATTTT
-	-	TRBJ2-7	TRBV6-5	CASSYLRGSSSYEQYF	TGTGCCAGCAGTTACTTGAGGGGGAGTTCCTCCTACGAGCAGTACTTC
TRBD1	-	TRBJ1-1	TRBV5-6	CASRQDRGGRAFF	TGTGCCAGCAGGCAAGACAGGGGGGGCCGAGCTTTCTTT
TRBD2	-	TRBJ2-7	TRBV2	CASEGTSGRGGSYEQYF	TGTGCCAGCGAGGGCACTAGCGGGAGGGGGGGCTCCTACGAGCAGTACTTC
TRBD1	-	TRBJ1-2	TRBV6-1	CASSERGTGELYGYTF	TGTGCCAGCAGTGAAAGGGGGACAGGGGAACTCTATGGCTACACCTTC
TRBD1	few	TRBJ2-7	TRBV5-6	CASRPPGGSPYEQYF	TGTGCCAGCAGGCCCCCAGGGGGCTCGCCCTACGAGCAGTACTTC
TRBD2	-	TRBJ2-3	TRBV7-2	CASSSPTSGRATDTQYF	TGTGCCAGCAGCTCCCCGACTAGCGGGAGGGCTACAGATACGCAGTATTTT
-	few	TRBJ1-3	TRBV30	CAWSVPESGNTIYF	TGTGCCTGGAGTGTACCGGAGAGTGGAAACACCATATATTTT
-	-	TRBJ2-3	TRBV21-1	CASSKSALADVTDTQYF	TGTGCCAGCAGCAAATCCGCGCTAGCGGATGTCACAGATACGCAGTATTTT
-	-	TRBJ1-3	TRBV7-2	CASSSHRSSGNTIYF	TGTGCCAGCAGCTCCCACAGGAGCTCTGGAAACACCATATATTTT
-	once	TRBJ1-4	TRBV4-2	CASSQDLNEKLFF	TGTGCCAGCAGCCAAGACTTGAATGAAAAACTGTTTTTT
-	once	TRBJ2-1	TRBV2	CASSSIPEQFF	TGTGCCAGCAGTTCCATTCCTGAGCAGTTCTTC
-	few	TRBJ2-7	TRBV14	CASSRHQGNEQYF	TGTGCCAGCAGCCGCCACCAGGGGAACGAGCAGTACTTC